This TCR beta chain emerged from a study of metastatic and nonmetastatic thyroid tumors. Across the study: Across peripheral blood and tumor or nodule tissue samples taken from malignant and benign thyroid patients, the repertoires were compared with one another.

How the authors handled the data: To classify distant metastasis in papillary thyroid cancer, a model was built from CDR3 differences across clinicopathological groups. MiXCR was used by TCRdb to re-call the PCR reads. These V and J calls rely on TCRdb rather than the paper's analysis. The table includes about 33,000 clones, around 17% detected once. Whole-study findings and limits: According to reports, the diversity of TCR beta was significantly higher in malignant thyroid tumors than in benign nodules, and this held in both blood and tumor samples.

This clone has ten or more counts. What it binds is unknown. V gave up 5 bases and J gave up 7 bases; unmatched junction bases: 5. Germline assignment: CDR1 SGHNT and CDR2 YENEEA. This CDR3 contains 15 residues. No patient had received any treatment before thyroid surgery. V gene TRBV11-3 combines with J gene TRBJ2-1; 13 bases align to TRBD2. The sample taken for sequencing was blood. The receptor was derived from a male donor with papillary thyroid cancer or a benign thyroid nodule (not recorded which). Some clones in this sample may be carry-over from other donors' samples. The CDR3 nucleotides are TGTGCCAGCAGCCTTGGACTAGCGGGGGTGAATGAGCAGTTCTTC. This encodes CASSLGLAGVNEQFF.